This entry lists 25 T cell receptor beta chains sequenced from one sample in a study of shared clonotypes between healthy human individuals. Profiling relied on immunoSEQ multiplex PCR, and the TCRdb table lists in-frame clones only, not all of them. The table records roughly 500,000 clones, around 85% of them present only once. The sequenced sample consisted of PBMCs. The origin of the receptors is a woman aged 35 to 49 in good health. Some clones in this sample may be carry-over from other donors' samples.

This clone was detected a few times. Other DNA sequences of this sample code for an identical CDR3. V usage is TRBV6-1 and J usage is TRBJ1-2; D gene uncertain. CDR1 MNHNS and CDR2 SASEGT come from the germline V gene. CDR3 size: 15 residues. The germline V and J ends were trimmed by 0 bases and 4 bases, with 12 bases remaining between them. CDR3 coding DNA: TGTGCCAGCAGTGAAGCGGGCGGGATCGGCTATGGCTACACCTTC. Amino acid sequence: CASSEAGGIGYGYTF.

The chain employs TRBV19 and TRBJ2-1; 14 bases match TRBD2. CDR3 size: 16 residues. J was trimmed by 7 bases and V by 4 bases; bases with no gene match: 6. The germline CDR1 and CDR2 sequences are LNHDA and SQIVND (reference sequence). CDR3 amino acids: CASSTTGTSGSNEQFF. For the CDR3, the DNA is TGTGCCAGTAGTACAACCGGGACTAGCGGGAGTAATGAGCAGTTCTTC.

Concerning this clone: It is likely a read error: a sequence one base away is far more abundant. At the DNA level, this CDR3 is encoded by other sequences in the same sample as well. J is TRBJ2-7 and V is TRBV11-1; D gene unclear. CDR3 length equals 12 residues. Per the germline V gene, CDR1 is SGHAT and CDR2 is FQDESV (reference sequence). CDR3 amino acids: CASKPIFYEQYF. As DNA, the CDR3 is TGTGCCAGCAAGCCGATTTTCTACGAGCAATACTTC.

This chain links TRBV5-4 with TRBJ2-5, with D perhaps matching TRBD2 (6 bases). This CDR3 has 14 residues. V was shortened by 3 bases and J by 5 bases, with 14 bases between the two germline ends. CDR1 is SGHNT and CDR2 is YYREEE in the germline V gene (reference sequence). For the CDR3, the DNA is TGTGCCAGCAGCTCCCTTTCGGGGGTGGAGACCCAGTACTTC. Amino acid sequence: CASSSLSGVETQYF.

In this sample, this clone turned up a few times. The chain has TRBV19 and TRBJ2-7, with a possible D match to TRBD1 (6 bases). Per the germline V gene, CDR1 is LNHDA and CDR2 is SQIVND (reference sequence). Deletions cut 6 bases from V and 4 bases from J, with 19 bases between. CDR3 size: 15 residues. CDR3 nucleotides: TGTGCCAGTAGCAAAGACAGGACCCCCCTATACGAGCAGTACTTC. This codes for CASSKDRTPLYEQYF.

CDR3 sequence reads: CASSEDGQKVYEQYF. The CDR3 bases are TGTGCCAGCAGTGAAGATGGTCAAAAGGTCTACGAGCAGTACTTC. The chain has TRBV2 and TRBJ2-7; unclear D gene. The length of the CDR3 is 15 residues. CDR1 and CDR2 (germline): SNHLY, FYNNEI. V shed 1 base and J shed 3 bases, with 13 bases lying between them.

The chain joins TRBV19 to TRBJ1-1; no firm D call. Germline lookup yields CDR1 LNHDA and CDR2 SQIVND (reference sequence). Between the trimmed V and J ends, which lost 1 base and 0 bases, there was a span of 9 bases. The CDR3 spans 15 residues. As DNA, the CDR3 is TGTGCCAGTAGTATAGTCAAGGCAATGAACACTGAAGCTTTCTTT. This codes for CASSIVKAMNTEAFF.

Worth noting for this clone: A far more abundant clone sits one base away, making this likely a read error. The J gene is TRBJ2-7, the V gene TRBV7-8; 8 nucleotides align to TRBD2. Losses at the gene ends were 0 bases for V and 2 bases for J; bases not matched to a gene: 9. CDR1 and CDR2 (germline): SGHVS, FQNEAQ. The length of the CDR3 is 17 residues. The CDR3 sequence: CASSLARVAGPPYEQYF. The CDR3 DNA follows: TGTGCCAGCAGCTTAGCACGGGTAGCGGGGCCCCCCTACGAGCAGTACTTC.

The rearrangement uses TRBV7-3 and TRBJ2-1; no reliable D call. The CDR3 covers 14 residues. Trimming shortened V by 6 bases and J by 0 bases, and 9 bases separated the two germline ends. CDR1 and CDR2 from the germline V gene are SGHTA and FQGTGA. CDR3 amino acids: CASSGPHSYNEQFF. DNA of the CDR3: TGTGCCAGCAGTGGACCCCACTCCTACAATGAGCAGTTCTTC.

The CDR3 is CASSLSGDWSVQYF. The CDR3 DNA reads TGTGCCAGCAGCTTAAGCGGCGACTGGTCCGTGCAGTACTTC. This chain connects TRBV7-8 to TRBJ2-7; possibly TRBD2 for D (5 bases). The CDR3 runs 14 residues. Between the trimmed V and J ends, which lost 2 bases and 9 bases, there was a span of 17 bases. CDR1 SGHVS and CDR2 FQNEAQ come from the germline V gene.

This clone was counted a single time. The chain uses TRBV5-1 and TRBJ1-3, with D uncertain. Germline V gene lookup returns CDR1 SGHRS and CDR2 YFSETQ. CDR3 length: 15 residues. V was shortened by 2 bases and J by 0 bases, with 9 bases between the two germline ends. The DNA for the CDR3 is TGCGCCAGCAGCTTAGGAGACCCCTCTGGAAACACCATATATTTT. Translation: CASSLGDPSGNTIYF. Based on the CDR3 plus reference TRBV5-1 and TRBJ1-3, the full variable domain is KAGVTQTPRYLIKTRGQQVTLSCSPISGHRSVSWYQQTPGQGLQFLFEYFSETQRNKGNFPGRFSGRQFSNSRSEMNVSTLELGDSALYLCASSLGDPSGNTIYFGEGSWLTVV.

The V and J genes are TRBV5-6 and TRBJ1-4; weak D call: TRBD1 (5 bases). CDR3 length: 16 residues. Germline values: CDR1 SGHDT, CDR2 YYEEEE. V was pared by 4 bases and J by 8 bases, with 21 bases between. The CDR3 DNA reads TGTGCCAGCAGCCGAGGACCCGTGGGAGGACAAGAAAAACTGTTTTTT. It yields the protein CASSRGPVGGQEKLFF. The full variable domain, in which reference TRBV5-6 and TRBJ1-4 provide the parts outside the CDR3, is DAGVTQSPTHLIKTRGQQVTLRCSPKSGHDTVSWYQQALGQGPQFIFQYYEEEERQRGNFPDRFSGHQFPNYSSELNVNALLLGDSALYLCASSRGPVGGQEKLFFGSGTQLSVL.

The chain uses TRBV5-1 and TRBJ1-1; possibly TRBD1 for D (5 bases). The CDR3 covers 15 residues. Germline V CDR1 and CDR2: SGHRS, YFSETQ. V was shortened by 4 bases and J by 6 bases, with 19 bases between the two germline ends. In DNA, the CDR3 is TGCGCCAGCAGCCCCTCGGGACTTGGGGTCTCTGAAGCTTTCTTT. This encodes CASSPSGLGVSEAFF.

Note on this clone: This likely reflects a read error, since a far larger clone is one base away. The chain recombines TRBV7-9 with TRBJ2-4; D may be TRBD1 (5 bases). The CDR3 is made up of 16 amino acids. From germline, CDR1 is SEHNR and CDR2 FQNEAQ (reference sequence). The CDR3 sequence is CAGSLGAGLAKNIQYF. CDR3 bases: TGTGCCGGCAGCTTAGGGGCAGGGCTAGCCAAAAACATTCAGTACTTC.

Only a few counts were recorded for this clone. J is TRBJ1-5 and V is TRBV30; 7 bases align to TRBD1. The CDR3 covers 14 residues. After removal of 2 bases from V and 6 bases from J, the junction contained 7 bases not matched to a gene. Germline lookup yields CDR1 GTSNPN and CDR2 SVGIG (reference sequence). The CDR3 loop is CAWSLLGGSQPQHF. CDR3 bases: TGTGCCTGGAGTCTTTTAGGGGGCAGTCAGCCCCAGCATTTT.

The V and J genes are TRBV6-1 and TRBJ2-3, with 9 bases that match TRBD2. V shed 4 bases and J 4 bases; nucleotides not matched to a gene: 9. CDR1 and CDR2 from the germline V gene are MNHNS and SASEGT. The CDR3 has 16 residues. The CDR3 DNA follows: TGTGCCAGCAGTGCCGCGGGAGGGGGGGAAGCAGATACGCAGTATTTT. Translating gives CASSAAGGGEADTQYF.

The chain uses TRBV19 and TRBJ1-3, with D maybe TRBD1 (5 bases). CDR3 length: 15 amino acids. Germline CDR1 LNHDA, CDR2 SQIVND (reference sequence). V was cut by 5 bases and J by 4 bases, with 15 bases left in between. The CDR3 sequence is CASSSGVYSGNTIYF. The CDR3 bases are TGTGCCAGTAGTTCGGGGGTATACTCCGGAAACACCATATATTTT.

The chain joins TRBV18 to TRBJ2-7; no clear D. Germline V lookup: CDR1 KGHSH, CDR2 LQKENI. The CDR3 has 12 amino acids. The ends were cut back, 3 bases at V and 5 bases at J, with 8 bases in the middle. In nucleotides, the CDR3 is TGTGCCAGCTCACCGTGGCTCCACGAGCAGTACTTC. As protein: CASSPWLHEQYF.

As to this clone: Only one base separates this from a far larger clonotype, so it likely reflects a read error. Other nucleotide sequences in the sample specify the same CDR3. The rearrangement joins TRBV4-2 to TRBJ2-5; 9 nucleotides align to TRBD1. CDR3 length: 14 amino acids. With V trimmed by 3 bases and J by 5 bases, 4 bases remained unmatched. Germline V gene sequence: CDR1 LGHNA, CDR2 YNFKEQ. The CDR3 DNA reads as TGTGCCAGCAGCCAGGGGGACAGGGATGAGACCCAGTACTTC. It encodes CASSQGDRDETQYF.

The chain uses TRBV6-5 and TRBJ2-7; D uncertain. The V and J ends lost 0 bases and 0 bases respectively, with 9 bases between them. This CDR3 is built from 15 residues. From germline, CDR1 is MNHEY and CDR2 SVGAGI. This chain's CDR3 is CASSYSAPSSYEQYF. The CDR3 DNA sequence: TGTGCCAGCAGTTACTCGGCTCCAAGCTCCTACGAGCAGTACTTC.

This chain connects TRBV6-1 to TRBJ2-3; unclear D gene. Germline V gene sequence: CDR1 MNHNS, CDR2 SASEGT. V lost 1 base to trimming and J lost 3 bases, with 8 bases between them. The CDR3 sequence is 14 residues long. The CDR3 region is CASSEEFSTDTQYF. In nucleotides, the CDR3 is TGTGCCAGCAGTGAAGAGTTCTCTACAGATACGCAGTATTTT.

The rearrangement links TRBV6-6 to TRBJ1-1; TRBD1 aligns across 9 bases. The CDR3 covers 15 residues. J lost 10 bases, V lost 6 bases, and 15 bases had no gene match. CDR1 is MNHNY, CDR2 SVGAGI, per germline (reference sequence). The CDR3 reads CASRDLTGGYESAFF. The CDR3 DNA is TGTGCCAGCAGAGATTTAACAGGGGGCTACGAATCAGCTTTCTTT.

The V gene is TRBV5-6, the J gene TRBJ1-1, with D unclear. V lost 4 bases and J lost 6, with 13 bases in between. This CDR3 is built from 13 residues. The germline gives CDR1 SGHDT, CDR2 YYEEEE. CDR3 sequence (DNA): TGTGCCAGCAGCCTCGGAGGACTCGCTGAAGCTTTCTTT. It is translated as CASSLGGLAEAFF. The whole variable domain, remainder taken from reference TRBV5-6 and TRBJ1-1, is DAGVTQSPTHLIKTRGQQVTLRCSPKSGHDTVSWYQQALGQGPQFIFQYYEEEERQRGNFPDRFSGHQFPNYSSELNVNALLLGDSALYLCASSLGGLAEAFFGQGTRLTVV.

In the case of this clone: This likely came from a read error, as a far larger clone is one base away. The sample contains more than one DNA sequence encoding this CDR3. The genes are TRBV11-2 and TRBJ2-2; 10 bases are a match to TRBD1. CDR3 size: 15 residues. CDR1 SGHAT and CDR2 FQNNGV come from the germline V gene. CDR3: CASSYQTGGTGELFF. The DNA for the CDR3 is TGTGCCAGCAGCTATCAGACAGGGGGCACCGGGGAACTGTTTTTT. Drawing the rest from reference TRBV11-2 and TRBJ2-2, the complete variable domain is EAGVAQSPRYKIIEKRQSVAFWCNPISGHATLYWYQQILGQGPKLLIQFQNNGVVDDSQLPKDRFSAERLKGVDSTLKIQPAKLEDSAVYLCASSYQTGGTGELFFGEGSRLTVL.

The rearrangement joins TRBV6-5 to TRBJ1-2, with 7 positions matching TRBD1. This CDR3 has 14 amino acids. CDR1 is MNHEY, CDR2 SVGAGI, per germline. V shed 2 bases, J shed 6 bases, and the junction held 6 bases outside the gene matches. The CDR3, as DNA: TGTGCCAGCAGTTACGTCGGACAGGAAGATGGCTACACCTTC. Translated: CASSYVGQEDGYTF.